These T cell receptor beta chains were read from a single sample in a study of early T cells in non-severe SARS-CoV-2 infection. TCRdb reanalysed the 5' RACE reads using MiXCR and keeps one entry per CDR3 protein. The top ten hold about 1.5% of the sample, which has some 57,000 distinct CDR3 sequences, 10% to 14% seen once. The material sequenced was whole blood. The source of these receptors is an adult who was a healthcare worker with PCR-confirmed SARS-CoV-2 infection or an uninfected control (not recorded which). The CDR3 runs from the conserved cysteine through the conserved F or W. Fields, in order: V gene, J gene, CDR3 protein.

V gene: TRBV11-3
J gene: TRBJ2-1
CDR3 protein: CASSRDRVGEQFF

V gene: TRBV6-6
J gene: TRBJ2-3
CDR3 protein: CASRDEAGRRTQYF

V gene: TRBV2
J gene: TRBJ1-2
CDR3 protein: CASSGQRAGYGYTF

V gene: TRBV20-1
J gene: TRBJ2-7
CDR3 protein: CSARESGGPYEQYF

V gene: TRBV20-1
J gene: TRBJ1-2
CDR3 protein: CSASPVTGGYGYTF

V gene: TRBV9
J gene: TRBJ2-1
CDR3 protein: CASSVGGSNEQFF

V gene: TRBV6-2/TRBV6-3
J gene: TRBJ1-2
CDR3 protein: CASSYQIFGYTF

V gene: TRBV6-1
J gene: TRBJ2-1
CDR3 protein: CASSPLTGGNEQFF

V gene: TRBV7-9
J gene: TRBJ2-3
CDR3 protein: CASSLRDRGRNTQYF

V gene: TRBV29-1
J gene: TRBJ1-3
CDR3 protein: CSVGMGQVENTIYF

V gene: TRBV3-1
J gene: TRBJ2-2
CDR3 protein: CASSPWALAGGYTGELFF

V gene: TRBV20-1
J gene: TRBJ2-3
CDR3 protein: CSAAQVVAGGPTDTQYF

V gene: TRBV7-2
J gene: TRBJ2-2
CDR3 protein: CASSFGGPNTGELFF

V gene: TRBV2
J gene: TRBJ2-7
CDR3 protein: CASVSPTTYEQYF

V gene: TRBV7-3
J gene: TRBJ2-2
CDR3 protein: CASSLIYRQGYRPGELFF

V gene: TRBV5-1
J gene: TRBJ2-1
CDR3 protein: CASSATGREQFF

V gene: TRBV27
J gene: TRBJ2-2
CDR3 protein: CASSPKETGELFF

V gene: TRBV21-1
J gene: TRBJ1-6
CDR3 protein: CASSKGLRRRALHF

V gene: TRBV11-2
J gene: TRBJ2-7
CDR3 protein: CASSPRERGPSYEQYF

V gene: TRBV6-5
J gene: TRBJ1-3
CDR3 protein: CASSYSFDSSGNTIYF

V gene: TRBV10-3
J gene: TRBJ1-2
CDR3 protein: CAISGGQAYGYTF

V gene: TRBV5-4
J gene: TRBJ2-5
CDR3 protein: CASSLPGETQYF

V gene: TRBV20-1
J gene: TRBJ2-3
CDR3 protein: CSVAPTLGVADTQYF

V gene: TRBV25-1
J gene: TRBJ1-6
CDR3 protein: CASSECVQVYNSPLHF

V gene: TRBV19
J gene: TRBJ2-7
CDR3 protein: CASSGRGPLEQYF

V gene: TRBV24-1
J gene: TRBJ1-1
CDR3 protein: CATSDLTGVPELSTEAFF

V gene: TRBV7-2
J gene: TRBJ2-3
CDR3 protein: CASSPGLAGGPDTQYF

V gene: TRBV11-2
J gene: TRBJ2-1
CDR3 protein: CASSLGGGPYNEQFF

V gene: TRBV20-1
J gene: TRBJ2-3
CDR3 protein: CSARGPTGIGTDTQYF

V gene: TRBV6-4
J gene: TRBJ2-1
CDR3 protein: CARALLAGAHNEQFF

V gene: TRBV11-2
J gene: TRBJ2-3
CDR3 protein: CASSLGTSGGTDTQYF

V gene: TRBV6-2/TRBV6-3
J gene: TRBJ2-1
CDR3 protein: CASSYSLGNEQFF

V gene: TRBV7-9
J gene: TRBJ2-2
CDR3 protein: CASSLRDIGELFF

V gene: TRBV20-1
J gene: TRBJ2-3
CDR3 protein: CSARGLDLTDTQYF

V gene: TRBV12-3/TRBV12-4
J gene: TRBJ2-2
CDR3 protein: CASSLRGAGELFF

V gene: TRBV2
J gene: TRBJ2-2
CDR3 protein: CASSDASSGWTGELFF

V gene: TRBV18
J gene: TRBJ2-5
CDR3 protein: CASSPPGKETQYF

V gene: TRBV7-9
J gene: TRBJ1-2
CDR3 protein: CASTESGAPITIHYGYTF

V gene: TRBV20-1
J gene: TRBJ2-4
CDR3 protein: CSASDLAKNIQYF

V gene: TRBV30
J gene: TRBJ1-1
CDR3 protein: CAWSGGQEMNTEAFF

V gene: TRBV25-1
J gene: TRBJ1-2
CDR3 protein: CASSGGRDRPNYGYTF

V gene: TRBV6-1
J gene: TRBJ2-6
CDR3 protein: CASSRDRDRNVLTF

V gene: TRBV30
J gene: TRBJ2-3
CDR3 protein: CAWSSVGLAGYHGTQYF

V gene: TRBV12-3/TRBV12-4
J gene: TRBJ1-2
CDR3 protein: CASSRGQAGHGYTF

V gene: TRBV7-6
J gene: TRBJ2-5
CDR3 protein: CASSRGTSGAQETQYF

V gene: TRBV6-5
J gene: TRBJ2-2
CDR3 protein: CASSYGATGELFF

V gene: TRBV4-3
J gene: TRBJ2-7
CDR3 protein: CASSQDPKYSEQYF

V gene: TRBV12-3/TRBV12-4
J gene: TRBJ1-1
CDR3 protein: CASSLIRVGTEAFF

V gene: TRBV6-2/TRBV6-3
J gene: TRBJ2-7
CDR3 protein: CASRQGTAYEQYF

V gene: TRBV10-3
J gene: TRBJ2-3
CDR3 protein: CAISDRLVRTDTQYF

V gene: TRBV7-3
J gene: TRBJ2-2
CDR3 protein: CASSLYNRAVTGELFF

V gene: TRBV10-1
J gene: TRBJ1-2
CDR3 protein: CASSETPNGGYTF

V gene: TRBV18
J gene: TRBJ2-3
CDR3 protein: CASSRYSDTQYF

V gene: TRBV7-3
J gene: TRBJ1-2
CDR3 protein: CASSFEQGRGYTF

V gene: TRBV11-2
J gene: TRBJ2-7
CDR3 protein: CASSLPKDGPSSYEQYF

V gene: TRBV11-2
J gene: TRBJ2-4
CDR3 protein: CASSPTWGGIQYF

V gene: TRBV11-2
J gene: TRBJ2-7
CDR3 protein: CASSGHEQYF

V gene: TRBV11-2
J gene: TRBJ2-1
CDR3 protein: CASSVGTSDNEQFF

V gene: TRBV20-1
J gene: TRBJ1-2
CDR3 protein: CSASRRVIGDTF